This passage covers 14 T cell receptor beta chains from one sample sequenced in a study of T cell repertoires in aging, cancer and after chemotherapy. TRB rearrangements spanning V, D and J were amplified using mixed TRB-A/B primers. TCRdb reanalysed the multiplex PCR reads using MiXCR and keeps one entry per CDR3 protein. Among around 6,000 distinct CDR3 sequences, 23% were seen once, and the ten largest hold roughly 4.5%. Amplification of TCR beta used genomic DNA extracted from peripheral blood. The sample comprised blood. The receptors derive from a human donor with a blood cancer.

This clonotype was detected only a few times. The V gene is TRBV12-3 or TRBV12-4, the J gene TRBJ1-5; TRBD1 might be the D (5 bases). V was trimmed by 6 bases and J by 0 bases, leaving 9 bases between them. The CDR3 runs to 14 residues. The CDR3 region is CASRGTYSNQPQHF. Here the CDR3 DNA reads TGTGCCAGCAGGGGGACCTATAGCAATCAGCCCCAGCATTTT.

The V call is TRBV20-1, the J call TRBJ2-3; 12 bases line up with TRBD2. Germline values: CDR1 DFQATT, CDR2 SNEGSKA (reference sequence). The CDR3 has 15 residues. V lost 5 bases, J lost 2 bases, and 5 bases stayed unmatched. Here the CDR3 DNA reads TGCAGTGCTCCCGGACTAGCGGGGACCACAGATACGCAGTATTTT. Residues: CSAPGLAGTTDTQYF.

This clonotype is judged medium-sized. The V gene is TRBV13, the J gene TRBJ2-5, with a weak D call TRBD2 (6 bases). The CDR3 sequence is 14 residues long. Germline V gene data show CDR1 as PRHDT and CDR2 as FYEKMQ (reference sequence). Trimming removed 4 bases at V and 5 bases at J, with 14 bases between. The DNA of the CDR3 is TGTGCCAGCAGCTCCGCTAGCGATCTGGAGACCCAGTACTTC. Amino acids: CASSSASDLETQYF.

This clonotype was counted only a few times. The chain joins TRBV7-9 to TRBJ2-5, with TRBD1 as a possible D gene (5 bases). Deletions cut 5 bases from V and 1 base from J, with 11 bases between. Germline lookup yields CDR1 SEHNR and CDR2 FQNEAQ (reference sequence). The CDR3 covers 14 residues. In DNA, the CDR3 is TGTGCCAGCAGCGACCGACAGCGCCAAGAGACCCAGTACTTC. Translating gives CASSDRQRQETQYF.

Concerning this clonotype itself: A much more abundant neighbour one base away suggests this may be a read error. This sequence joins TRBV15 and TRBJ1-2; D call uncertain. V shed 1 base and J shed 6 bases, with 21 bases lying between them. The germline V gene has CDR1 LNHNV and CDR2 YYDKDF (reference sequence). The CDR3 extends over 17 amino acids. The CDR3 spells CATSRAVYPRALNGYTF. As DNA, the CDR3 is TGTGCCACCAGCAGAGCGGTTTACCCAAGGGCACTTAATGGCTACACCTTC.

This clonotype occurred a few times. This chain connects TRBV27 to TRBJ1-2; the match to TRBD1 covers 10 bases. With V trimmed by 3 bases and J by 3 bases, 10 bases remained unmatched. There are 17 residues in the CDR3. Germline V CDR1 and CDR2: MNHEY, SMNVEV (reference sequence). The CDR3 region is CASSLVGQGEVYYGYTF. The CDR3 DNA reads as TGTGCCAGCAGTTTGGTTGGACAGGGGGAAGTTTACTATGGCTACACCTTC.

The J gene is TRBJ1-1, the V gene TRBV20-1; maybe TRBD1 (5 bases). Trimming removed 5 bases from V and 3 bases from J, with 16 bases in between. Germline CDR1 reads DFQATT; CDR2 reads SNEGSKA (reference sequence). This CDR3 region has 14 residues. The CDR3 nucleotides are TGCAGTGCTTACAGGAGGGTCTTGGACACTGAAGCTTTCTTT. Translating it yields CSAYRRVLDTEAFF.

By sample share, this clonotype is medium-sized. In DNA form, the CDR3 reads TGTGCCAGTAGTACGGACAGGGGGGATTATTCACCCCTCCACTTT. This gives the protein CASSTDRGDYSPLHF. This chain uses TRBV19 with TRBJ1-6, with 10 bases identical to TRBD1. The CDR3 sequence is 15 residues long. Germline V lookup: CDR1 LNHDA, CDR2 SQIVND (reference sequence). V shed 4 bases and J 8 bases; nucleotides not matched to a gene: 5.

This CDR3 reads CASSKGQGADEQYF. The DNA of the CDR3 is TGTGCCAGCAGCAAAGGACAGGGGGCGGACGAGCAGTACTTC. This chain connects TRBV7-9 to TRBJ2-7, with 11 positions matching TRBD1. The CDR3 sequence is 14 residues long. Germline V gene sequence: CDR1 SEHNR, CDR2 FQNEAQ (reference sequence). V dropped 5 bases and J dropped 5; count of bases not matched to a gene: 5.

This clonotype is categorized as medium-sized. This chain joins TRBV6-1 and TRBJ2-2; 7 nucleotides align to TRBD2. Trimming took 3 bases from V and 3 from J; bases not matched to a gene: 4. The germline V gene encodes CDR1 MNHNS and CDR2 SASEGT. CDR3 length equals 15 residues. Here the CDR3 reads CASSDAGRDTGELFF. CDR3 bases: TGTGCCAGCAGTGACGCAGGGAGGGACACCGGGGAGCTGTTTTTT.

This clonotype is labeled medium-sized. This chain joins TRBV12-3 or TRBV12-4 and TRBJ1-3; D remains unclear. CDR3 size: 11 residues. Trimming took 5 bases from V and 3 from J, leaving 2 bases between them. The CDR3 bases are TGTGCCAGCAGTGTTGGAAACACCATATATTTT. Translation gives CASSVGNTIYF.

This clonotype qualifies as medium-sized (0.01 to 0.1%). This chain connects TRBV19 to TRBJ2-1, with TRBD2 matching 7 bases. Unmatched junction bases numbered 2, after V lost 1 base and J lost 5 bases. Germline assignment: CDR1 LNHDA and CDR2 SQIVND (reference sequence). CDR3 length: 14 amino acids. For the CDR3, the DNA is TGTGCCAGTAGTATAGGGGGGGGGGACAATGAGCAGTTCTTC. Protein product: CASSIGGGDNEQFF.

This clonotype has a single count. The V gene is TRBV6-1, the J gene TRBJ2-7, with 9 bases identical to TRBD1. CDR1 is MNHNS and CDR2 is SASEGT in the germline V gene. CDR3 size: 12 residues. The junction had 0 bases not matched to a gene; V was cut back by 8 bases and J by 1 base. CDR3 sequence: CASGTGSYEQYF. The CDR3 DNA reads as TGTGCCAGCGGGACAGGGTCCTACGAGCAGTACTTC.

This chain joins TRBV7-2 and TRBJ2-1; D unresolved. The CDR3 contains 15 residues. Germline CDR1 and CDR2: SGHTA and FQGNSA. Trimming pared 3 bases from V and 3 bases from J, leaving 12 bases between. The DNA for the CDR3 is TGTGCCAGCAGCTTCAGTAGGGATCTCTACAATGAGCAGTTCTTC. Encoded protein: CASSFSRDLYNEQFF.